The T cell receptor (beta chain) described here comes from a study of regulatory T cells in long-lasting Graves disease. For the study at large: Graves' patients, diagnosed recently, had received antithyroid drugs under 3 months.

This clonotype appeared many times. The antigen is unknown. CDR1 and CDR2 from the germline V gene are KGHDR and SFDVKD. Trimming took off 3 bases at V and 2 bases at J, with 17 bases between the two ends. The CDR3 length is 17 residues. General study results and limits: Whereas approximately 980 public clonotypes were shared by new patients, persistent patients shared more, at under 3,000.

Time point noted: newly diagnosed GD, antithyroid drugs for less than 3 months. The TCR library was prepared using RNA isolated from PBMCs. Researchers made TCR beta libraries by using iRepertoire HTBI primers and running Arm-PCR on CDR3 regions. One entry per CDR3 protein, called by TCRdb with MiXCR from the multiplex PCR reads. This table has some 460,000 distinct CDR3 sequences, around 15% appearing once. The sample also formed part of further work on T cells in Graves' hyperthyroidism and ophthalmopathy. This second report adds: The study used the HTBI primer set for a first-round RT-PCR of the TCR CDR3.

This rearrangement joins TRBV24-1 to TRBJ2-3; D may be TRBD1 (6 bases). The receptor comes from a man aged 35 to 55 with Graves disease. The sample consisted of peripheral blood mononuclear cells (PBMCs), taken at new diagnosis, from a patient treated with antithyroid drugs. CDR3: CATSDVPPRGNTDTQYF. The CDR3 bases are TGTGCCACCAGTGATGTCCCTCCCAGGGGAAACACAGATACGCAGTATTTT.